Listed below are T cell receptor beta chains from one sample, sequenced in a study of metastatic and nonmetastatic thyroid tumors. TCRdb recomputed clones from the PCR reads via MiXCR. The table includes about 53,000 clones, 20% to 25% detected once. Material: blood. Receptors were obtained from a female donor with papillary thyroid cancer or a benign thyroid nodule (not recorded which). Some clones in this sample may be carry-over from other donors' samples. CDR3s include the opening cysteine and the closing phenylalanine or tryptophan. A D gene is named only where the DNA matches it firmly. A row's size may be missing; if present it is once, few, many or a size class.

clone size | J gene | D gene | V gene | CDR3 DNA | CDR3 protein
many | TRBJ2-7 | . | TRBV10-3 | TGTGCCACTTCGATGTCAGGGAGGGAGCAGTACTTC | CATSMSGREQYF
many | TRBJ1-4 | TRBD1 | TRBV28 | TGTGCCAGCAGTTTAGGAGACAGGGCTGAGGAAAAACTGTTTTTT | CASSLGDRAEEKLFF
many | TRBJ1-1 | . | TRBV10-3 | TGTGCCATCAGTGACAGGGGTGGCACTGAAGCTTTCTTT | CAISDRGGTEAFF
many | TRBJ2-5 | TRBD2 | TRBV20-1 | TGCGGCGGGACTAGCGGGACTTGGGAGACCCAGTACTTC | CGGTSGTWETQYF
few | TRBJ2-7 | . | TRBV29-1 | TGCAGCGTTGGGGGGGGGCAGGGGGCCGGGGAGCAGTACTTC | CSVGGGQGAGEQYF
. | TRBJ2-5 | . | TRBV11-2 | TGTGCCAGCAGCTTAGGTGGGGTCTGGGATACCCAGTACTTC | CASSLGGVWDTQYF
many | TRBJ1-2 | . | TRBV7-9 | TGTGCCAGCAGCTTAGGCAGAAACTATGGCTACACCTTC | CASSLGRNYGYTF
many | TRBJ2-3 | . | TRBV12-3/TRBV12-4 | TGTGCCAGCGGTCCCGGGAGCACAGATACGCAGTATTTT | CASGPGSTDTQYF
. | TRBJ2-3 | . | TRBV6-1 | TGTGCGAGCAGTGAAGGGGATACGCTGTATTTT | CASSEGDTLYF
. | TRBJ2-4 | . | TRBV7-8 | TGTGCCAGCATCTTAGAGCGCGTAGGCCTAGCCAAAAACATTCAGTACTTC | CASILERVGLAKNIQYF
many | TRBJ2-7 | TRBD2 | TRBV14 | TGTGCCAGCAGCCACACTAGCGGGGGGTCCTACGAGCAGTACTTC | CASSHTSGGSYEQYF
many | TRBJ1-1 | . | TRBV3-1 | TGTGCCAGCAGCCAAGAGGGAGGAAAAGCTTTCTTT | CASSQEGGKAFF
many | TRBJ1-1 | . | TRBV5-6 | TGTGCCAGCAGCTTGGGGCCCTCAAGGAACACTGAAGCTTTCTTT | CASSLGPSRNTEAFF
. | TRBJ1-2 | . | TRBV10-1 | TGCGCCAGCATTGAGTCGAGAACAGGATGTGGCTACACCTTC | CASIESRTGCGYTF
. | TRBJ2-7 | TRBD1 | TRBV9 | TGTGTCAGCAGCCCCCTGGACAGGGTTGGGCACGAGCAGTACTTC | CVSSPLDRVGHEQYF
many | TRBJ1-6 | . | TRBV27 | TGTGCCAGCAGTTCACGGGGTAATAATTCACCCCTCCACTTT | CASSSRGNNSPLHF
many | TRBJ1-2 | TRBD1 | TRBV9 | TGTGCCAGCAGCGCGGACAGGGCCTACCCTAGGTATGGCTACACCTTC | CASSADRAYPRYGYTF
many | TRBJ2-7 | . | TRBV7-9 | TGTGCCAGCAGCTTAGGGGACAACGAGCAGTACTTC | CASSLGDNEQYF
. | TRBJ1-1 | TRBD1 | TRBV4-1 | TGCGCCAGCAGTCAAGTAGGGACAGGGGGCCGGGAAGCTTTCTTT | CASSQVGTGGREAFF
many | TRBJ2-1 | TRBD2 | TRBV6-1 | TGTGCCAGCAGTGGGAGCGGGAACGTCTACAATGAGCAGTTCTTC | CASSGSGNVYNEQFF
many | TRBJ2-5 | . | TRBV5-6 | TGTGCCAGCAGCTTGGACCCTTGGGGAGAGACCCAGTACTTC | CASSLDPWGETQYF
many | TRBJ1-6 | TRBD1 | TRBV6-1 | TGTGCCAGCAGTGGGGGGGGGAACAGGGGTGAATCACCCCTCCACTTT | CASSGGGNRGESPLHF
many | TRBJ1-4 | . | TRBV10-3 | TGTGCCATCAGTGATCTTGATCCCTTAGGCGAAAAACTGTTTTTT | CAISDLDPLGEKLFF
many | TRBJ2-3 | TRBD2 | TRBV19 | TGTGCCAGTAGTATCTTCCCTGTAGCGGGAGGGCCACACGATACGCAGTATTTT | CASSIFPVAGGPHDTQYF
many | TRBJ2-7 | . | TRBV9 | TGTGCCAGCAGCGTAGATCGGACAGCCCGCTCCTACGAGCAGTACTTC | CASSVDRTARSYEQYF
many | TRBJ2-1 | . | TRBV5-1 | TGCGCCAGCAGCTTGTCACAGGATCGGGCACAGTTCTTC | CASSLSQDRAQFF
many | TRBJ2-3 | TRBD1 | TRBV6-4 | TGTGCCAGCAGTGACGGACAGGGGGCAGATACGCAGTATTTT | CASSDGQGADTQYF
many | TRBJ1-2 | . | TRBV20-1 | TGCAGTGCTAGAGAATCGGGTTTGGGGGAGTTTCGGTATGGCTACACCTTC | CSARESGLGEFRYGYTF
many | TRBJ2-3 | . | TRBV24-1 | TGTGCCACCAGTGATTTAAAAGATACGCAGTATTTT | CATSDLKDTQYF
once | TRBJ2-7 | . | TRBV2 | TGTGCCAGCAGTCGGGGCAGACGGAGTAGGGATAGCTCATACGAGCAGTACTTC | CASSRGRRSRDSSYEQYF
. | TRBJ2-4 | TRBD1 | TRBV20-1 | TGCAGTGCTAGCCCGTCGGTCAGGGGGCAGGCCAAAAACATTCAGTACTTC | CSASPSVRGQAKNIQYF
. | TRBJ2-7 | . | TRBV7-9 | TGTGCCAGTAGTTTGCCCTCGGGCGAGCAGTACTTC | CASSLPSGEQYF
. | TRBJ2-7 | TRBD1 | TRBV19 | TGTGCCAGTAGTCGGACAGGAATCTCCTACGAGCAGTACTTC | CASSRTGISYEQYF
many | TRBJ1-4 | TRBD1 | TRBV28 | TGTGCCAGCAGCCCCCCACAGGGGGCGGGTGAAAAACTGTTTTTT | CASSPPQGAGEKLFF
many | TRBJ1-6 | . | TRBV27 | TGTGCCAGCAATTCCCAGGGGTCAAATTCACCCCTCCACTTT | CASNSQGSNSPLHF
. | TRBJ2-4 | . | TRBV28 | TGTGCCAGCAGCCCCCTGCAGTGGGACTTTCAGTACTTC | CASSPLQWDFQYF
many | TRBJ1-2 | TRBD1 | TRBV6-1 | TGTGCCAGCAGTGAATGGACAGGGGGAGGCTATGGCTACACCTTC | CASSEWTGGGYGYTF
. | TRBJ2-7 | . | TRBV3-1 | TGTGCCAGCAGCCTTCGGGGGTACGAGCAGTACTTC | CASSLRGYEQYF
many | TRBJ1-5 | . | TRBV19 | TGTGCCAGTACCCCCTGGGTTCGGGGAAACAATCAGCCCCAGCATTTT | CASTPWVRGNNQPQHF
many | TRBJ1-5 | TRBD1 | TRBV29-1 | TGCAGCGCGAGGGGGACAGGGGCGGGTTGGAGCAATCAGCCCCAGCATTTT | CSARGTGAGWSNQPQHF
many | TRBJ2-2 | . | TRBV12-3/TRBV12-4 | TGTGCCAGCAGAACTACATTAGGGAACACCGGGGAGCTGTTTTTT | CASRTTLGNTGELFF
many | TRBJ2-7 | TRBD1 | TRBV11-2 | TGTGCCAGCAGCTCGGACAGGGGGACCTACGAGCAGTACTTC | CASSSDRGTYEQYF
many | TRBJ1-5 | . | TRBV27 | TGTGCCAGCAGTTTTGGGGGATTCTTACAGCCCCAGCATTTT | CASSFGGFLQPQHF